The TCR beta chain under discussion was sequenced for a study of response to subunit inactivated influenza vaccine. TCRdb re-called the RT-PCR reads with MiXCR, one entry per CDR3 protein. The profile shows about 700,000 distinct CDR3 sequences, more than 15% of them singletons. The sample holds a few counts of this clonotype. Germline V lookup: CDR1 SNHLY, CDR2 FYNNEI. V was clipped by 6 bases and J by 9 bases; unmatched bases: 1. This CDR3 region has 12 residues. Sample: PBMCs from blood, taken 11 to 12 days after vaccination. The J gene is TRBJ1-5, the V gene TRBV2, with 11 bases lining up with TRBD1. The source is a man aged 50 to 60 who received an inactivated influenza vaccine. CDR3 sequence (DNA): TGTGCCAGCAGGGACAGGGGGCCGCCCCAGCATTTT. This encodes CASRDRGPPQHF.